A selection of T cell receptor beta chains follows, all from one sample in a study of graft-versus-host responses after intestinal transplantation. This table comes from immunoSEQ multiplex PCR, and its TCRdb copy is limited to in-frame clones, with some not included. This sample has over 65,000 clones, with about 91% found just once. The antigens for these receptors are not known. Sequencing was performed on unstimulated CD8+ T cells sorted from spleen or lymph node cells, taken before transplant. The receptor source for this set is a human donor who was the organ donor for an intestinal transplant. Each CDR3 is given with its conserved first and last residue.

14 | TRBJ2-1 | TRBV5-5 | CASSLSGLAHEQFF
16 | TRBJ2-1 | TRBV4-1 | CASSHLTGTSYNEQFF
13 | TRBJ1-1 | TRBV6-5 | CASSADWNTEAFF
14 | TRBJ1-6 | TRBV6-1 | CASSGQGVGSPLHF
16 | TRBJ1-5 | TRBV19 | CASSSGGYLGVQPQHF
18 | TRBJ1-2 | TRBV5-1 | CASSLEPRQGLRPNGYTF
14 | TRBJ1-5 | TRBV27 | CASSLYGVYQPQHF
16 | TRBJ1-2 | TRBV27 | CASSPLGAWSNYGYTF
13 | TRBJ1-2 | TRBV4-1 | CASSQTETAGWTF
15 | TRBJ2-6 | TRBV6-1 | CASSEAQGGANVLTF
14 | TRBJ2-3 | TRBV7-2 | CASSLGLAGPRMDF
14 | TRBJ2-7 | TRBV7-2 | CASSLGWGSYEQYF
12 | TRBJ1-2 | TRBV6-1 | CASSDGLYGYTF
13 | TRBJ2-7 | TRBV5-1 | CASSSVDSYEQYF
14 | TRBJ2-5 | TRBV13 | CASSYRDSWETQYF
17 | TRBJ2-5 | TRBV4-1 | CASSQGVGREGQETQYF
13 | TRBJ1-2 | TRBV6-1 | CASSVTSHYGYTF
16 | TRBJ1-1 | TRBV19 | CASSSLRRGGDTEAFF
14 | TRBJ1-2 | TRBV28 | CASSFSGDPYGYTF
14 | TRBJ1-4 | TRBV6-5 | CASSVRATNEKLFF
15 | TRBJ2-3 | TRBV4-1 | CASSQGFSGTDTQYF
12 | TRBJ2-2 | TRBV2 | CASGTPTGELFF
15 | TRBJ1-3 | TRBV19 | CASTPLWGSGNTIYF
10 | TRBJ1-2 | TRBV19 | CASSMGSYTF
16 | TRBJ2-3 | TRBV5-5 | CASSLGFSVSTDTQYF
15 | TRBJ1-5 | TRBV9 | CASSVSGVGNQPQHF
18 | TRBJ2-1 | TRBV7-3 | CASSLTGSLGTKYNEQFF
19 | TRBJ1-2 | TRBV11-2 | CASSFTFSGQVSSLYGYTF
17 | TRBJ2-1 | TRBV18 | CASSLQPEGLSYNEQFF